This T cell receptor (beta chain) was captured in a study of blood T cells in healthy people across ages. Study-level findings and limits: It was the long-lived donors that had more naive CD4+ cells and higher diversity than aged donors.

The CDR3 totals 14 residues. Germline V gene lookup returns CDR1 LGHNA and CDR2 YSLEER. V shed 8 bases, J shed 4 bases, and the junction held 11 bases outside the gene matches. A second PCR, run for about 6 to 11 cycles, used a sample-barcoded 5' primer plus a J-beta primer mix. MiXCR, run by TCRdb on the 5' RACE reads, gives a single entry per CDR3 protein. Of over 1,500,000 distinct CDR3 sequences in the sample, 30% to 40% were seen once. This clonotype was observed a handful of times. Its specificity is unknown. Source material: blood. V usage is TRBV4-3 and J usage is TRBJ2-7; 7 positions match TRBD1. This receptor was identified in a human donor in good health. The CDR3 DNA reads as TGCGCCAGCCCCTTCGAGGACAGGCCGTACGAGCAGTACTTC. Protein product: CASPFEDRPYEQYF.